The 15 T cell receptor beta chains reported below all come from one sample, sequenced in a study of blood T cells in healthy people across ages. Combining a sample-barcoded 5' primer with a J-beta primer mix, a second PCR ran for roughly 7 to 12 cycles. TCRdb re-analysed the 5' RACE reads in MiXCR, keeping a single row per CDR3 protein. The sample records nearly 800,000 distinct CDR3 sequences, 20% to 30% being singletons. These sequences were also reported in another study, on T cells of mothers and their children.

The sample was blood. The receptors come from a boy younger than 18 in good health.

The J gene is TRBJ1-6, the V gene TRBV4-3; D is undetermined. Trimming cost V 0 bases and J 5 bases, with 11 bases left between them. The CDR3 covers 16 residues. Per germline, CDR1 LGHNA and CDR2 YSLEER. In nucleotides, the CDR3 is TGCGCCAGCAGCCAAGAAGGAGCAGCTGATAATTCACCCCTCCACTTT. The encoded protein is CASSQEGAADNSPLHF.

The genes are TRBV12-3 or TRBV12-4 and TRBJ1-1; 11 positions match TRBD1. CDR3 size: 14 residues. The V and J ends lost 5 bases and 7 bases, in that order; junction bases with no gene match: 6. This chain's CDR3 is CASSEGGQGGEAFF. The CDR3 DNA follows: TGTGCCAGCAGTGAGGGGGGACAGGGGGGTGAAGCTTTCTTT.

This clonotype was found a few times. V and J are TRBV13 and TRBJ2-5, with D perhaps assigned TRBD1 or TRBD2 (5 bases each). The CDR3 sequence is 15 residues long. V dropped 5 bases and J dropped 11 bases, with 24 bases sitting between them. Per germline, CDR1 PRHDT and CDR2 FYEKMQ (reference sequence). This CDR3 reads CASSPGTGTPGGQYF. Here the CDR3 DNA reads TGTGCCAGCAGCCCAGGAACCGGGACCCCCGGCGGGCAGTACTTC.

This clonotype was seen only a few times. The chain employs TRBV29-1 and TRBJ2-5; tentative D call: TRBD1 (6 bases). TRBJ2-7 explains the end of the DNA better; the J call may be wrong. Germline V gene data show CDR1 as SQVTM and CDR2 as ANQGSEA. The CDR3 sequence is 12 residues long. As DNA, the CDR3 is TGCAGCGTTGAAGATAACAGGGACGAGCAGTACTTC. It is translated as CSVEDNRDEQYF.

The chain is built from TRBV5-1 and TRBJ2-1, with 8 bases aligning to TRBD2. Per the germline V gene, CDR1 is SGHRS and CDR2 is YFSETQ. The V gene end was trimmed by 0 bases and the J gene end by 10 bases; junction bases not matched to a gene: 6. The CDR3 is made up of 14 amino acids. DNA of the CDR3: TGCGCCAGCAGCTTGGTGGGACTAGTCGGGGAGCAGTTCTTC. Amino acid sequence: CASSLVGLVGEQFF.

This clonotype was detected only once. This chain links TRBV7-2 with TRBJ2-3, with 13 bases fitting TRBD2. The length of the CDR3 is 16 residues. The trim removed 4 bases at V and 3 bases at J, leaving 4 bases unmatched. Per germline, CDR1 SGHTA and CDR2 FQGNSA. The CDR3 reads CASSSGTSGVTDTQYF. CDR3 in DNA: TGTGCCAGCAGCTCCGGGACTAGCGGGGTGACAGATACGCAGTATTTT. Filled out from reference TRBV7-2 and TRBJ2-3, the complete variable domain reads GAGVSQSPSNKVTEKGKDVELRCDPISGHTALYWYRQSLGQGLEFLIYFQGNSAPDKSGLPSDRFSAERTGGSVSTLTIQRTQQEDSAVYLCASSSGTSGVTDTQYFGPGTRLTVL.

This sequence joins TRBV7-2 and TRBJ2-5; 8 bases line up with TRBD1. Germline CDR1 is SGHTA and CDR2 is FQGNSA. V shed 5 bases and J 6 bases; nucleotides not matched to a gene: 8. This CDR3 region has 14 residues. CDR3 residues: CASSGGQGPKTQYF. The CDR3 DNA sequence: TGTGCCAGCAGCGGTGGACAGGGTCCGAAGACCCAGTACTTC.

The rearrangement uses TRBV7-6 and TRBJ2-6; D uncertain. CDR1 SGHVS and CDR2 FNYEAQ come from the germline V gene. The CDR3 length is 17 residues. V dropped 1 base and J dropped 0 bases, with 10 bases sitting between them. The CDR3 nucleotides are TGTGCCAGCAGCTTAGAGGCCACTAACTCTGGGGCCAACGTCCTGACTTTC. Residues: CASSLEATNSGANVLTF.

J is TRBJ2-7 and V is TRBV7-8, with 10 bases aligning to TRBD2. The CDR3 sequence is 17 residues long. Germline loops: CDR1 SGHVS, CDR2 FQNEAQ. V shed 2 bases, J shed 3 bases, and the junction held 10 bases outside the gene matches. As DNA, the CDR3 is TGTGCCAGCAGCTTAATCGCCTCCCAGCGGGAGGGCTACGAGCAGTACTTC. It specifies CASSLIASQREGYEQYF.

The J gene is TRBJ2-3, the V gene TRBV5-5, with no clear D. V dropped 2 bases and J dropped 1 base, with 8 bases sitting between them. The CDR3 has 14 amino acids. CDR1 is SGHKS and CDR2 is YYEKEE in the germline V gene (reference sequence). The CDR3 sequence is CASSFGVGTDTQYF. The DNA of the CDR3 is TGTGCCAGCAGCTTCGGCGTAGGCACAGATACGCAGTATTTT.

In this sample, this clonotype turned up a few times. CDR3 sequence: CASSWVSDQETQYF. CDR3 nucleotides: TGTGCCAGCAGTTGGGTTAGCGACCAAGAGACCCAGTACTTC. The chain recombines TRBV27 with TRBJ2-5; TRBD2 is a possible D gene (5 bases). The CDR3 consists of 14 residues. Trimming left V 4 bases short and J 0 bases short, with 9 bases between. The germline gives CDR1 MNHEY, CDR2 SMNVEV (reference sequence).

The chain employs TRBV4-2 and TRBJ2-3; 9 bases are a match to TRBD1. Germline V lookup: CDR1 LGHNA, CDR2 YNFKEQ. Trimming at V came to 1 base and at J to 4 bases, leaving 6 bases not matched to a gene. The CDR3 consists of 16 residues. The CDR3 sequence: CASSQGGTGKSDTQYF. Here the CDR3 DNA reads TGTGCCAGCAGCCAAGGTGGGACAGGGAAATCAGATACGCAGTATTTT.

This chain links TRBV10-3 with TRBJ1-1; no definite D call. This CDR3 contains 13 residues. The germline CDR1 and CDR2 sequences are ENHRY and SYGVKD. Trimming removed 10 bases at V and 2 bases at J, with 14 bases between. CDR3: CATQVTANTEAFF. The CDR3 region has the DNA TGTGCCACCCAAGTTACCGCTAACACTGAAGCTTTCTTT.

The rearrangement uses TRBV3-1 and TRBJ2-5, with unresolved D. Trimming cost V 0 bases and J 13 bases, with 6 bases left between them. The CDR3 covers 10 residues. The germline CDR1 and CDR2 sequences are LGHDT and YNNKEL (reference sequence). In DNA form, the CDR3 reads TGTGCCAGCAGCCAAGATGTTATGTACTTC. It encodes CASSQDVMYF.

V usage is TRBV20-1 and J usage is TRBJ1-2, with a possible D match to TRBD1 (6 bases). Trimming removed 4 bases at V and 0 bases at J, with 12 bases between. The CDR3 length is 14 residues. The V gene's germline CDR1 is DFQATT and CDR2 SNEGSKA (reference sequence). This chain's CDR3 is CSAKVTGANYGYTF. As DNA, the CDR3 is TGCAGTGCTAAGGTGACAGGAGCTAACTATGGCTACACCTTC.